This TCR beta chain is drawn from a study of response to subunit inactivated influenza vaccine. Study-wide findings and caveats: Each seasonal influenza vaccination recruits few new T cells, the authors suggested.

This clonotype appeared a few times. Its antigen remains unidentified. The CDR3 runs 14 residues. V lost 10 bases, J lost 0 bases, and 10 bases lay in between. CDR1 LGHDT and CDR2 YNNKEL come from the germline V gene (reference sequence). TCRdb fed the RT-PCR reads into MiXCR, producing one record per CDR3 protein. The table shows about half a million distinct CDR3 sequences, with about 10% occurring only once. The chain recombines TRBV3-1 with TRBJ1-6; D is uncertain. This specimen consisted of PBMCs from blood, obtained 45 days after vaccination. This sequence originates from a man aged 45-65 years who received an inactivated influenza vaccine. The CDR3 nucleotides read TGTGCCACGAGGGAACACTCCTATAATTCACCCCTCCACTTT. Amino acid sequence: CATREHSYNSPLHF.